A single sample gave rise to the 25 T cell receptor beta chains below, sequenced in a study of regulatory T cells in long-lasting Graves disease. Construction of TCR beta libraries relied on iRepertoire HTBI primers and on Arm-PCR targeting CDR3 regions. TCRdb itself ran the multiplex PCR reads through MiXCR, one entry per CDR3 protein. This sample has about 450,000 distinct CDR3 sequences; less than 15% occur once, and the top ten carry 17%. Regarding time point: newly diagnosed GD, antithyroid drugs for less than 3 months. Generation of the TCR library employed RNA extracted from PBMCs. In addition, the sample was reused for a study of T cells in Graves' hyperthyroidism and ophthalmopathy.

The sample here was peripheral blood mononuclear cells (PBMCs), taken at new diagnosis, from a patient treated with antithyroid drugs. Every receptor here comes from a woman between 45 and 65 years old with Graves disease.

This clonotype has at least ten counts. The chain couples TRBV10-1 to TRBJ2-1; TRBD2 agrees at 14 bases. Germline V lookup: CDR1 WNHNN, CDR2 SYGVQD (reference sequence). This CDR3 has 15 amino acids. Unmatched junction bases numbered 6, after V lost 7 bases and J lost 7 bases. In DNA form, the CDR3 reads TGCGCCAGCAATCCCGGGACTAGCGGGAGTAATGAGCAGTTCTTC. Residues: CASNPGTSGSNEQFF.

This clonotype was seen at least ten times. This sequence joins TRBV2 and TRBJ1-5, with unresolved D. The CDR3 runs to 13 residues. Germline assignment: CDR1 SNHLY and CDR2 FYNNEI. V was clipped by 1 base and J by 7 bases, with 8 bases between them. The CDR3: CASSEEGWQPQHF. The CDR3, as DNA: TGTGCCAGCAGTGAAGAGGGCTGGCAGCCCCAGCATTTT.

This clonotype has a handful of counts. The rearrangement joins TRBV15 to TRBJ1-2, with 9 positions matching TRBD1. J lost 6 bases, V lost 0 bases, and 2 bases had no gene match. Germline CDR1 LNHNV, CDR2 YYDKDF (reference sequence). This CDR3 spans 14 amino acids. CDR3 in DNA: TGTGCCACCAGCAGAGATCGGACAGGGGATGGCTACACCTTC. Amino acid sequence: CATSRDRTGDGYTF.

In its sample, this clonotype was seen many times. The chain uses TRBV6-7 and TRBJ1-5; 7 bases are a match to TRBD1. TRBV6-7 is an ORF; its function is uncertain. The length of the CDR3 is 17 residues. V lost 6 bases, J lost 2 bases, and 13 bases stayed unmatched. The CDR3 reads CASRLTGYFVRNQPQHF. The CDR3 DNA sequence: TGTGCCAGCAGGCTGACAGGGTACTTCGTTCGCAATCAGCCCCAGCATTTT.

This clonotype was observed at least ten times. This sequence joins TRBV28 and TRBJ2-7; tentatively, D is TRBD1 or TRBD2 (5 bases each). V was cut by 3 bases and J by 2 bases, with 20 bases left in between. Germline CDR1 and CDR2: MDHEN and SYDVKM. The CDR3 spans 17 residues. CDR3 in amino acids: CASSFGGDWFFTYEQYF. The CDR3 nucleotides are TGTGCCAGCAGTTTTGGGGGAGACTGGTTTTTTACCTACGAGCAGTACTTC.

For the CDR3, the DNA is TGCGCCAGCAGTGAGTCGCCTTCCCCGGTGGACATTCAGTACTTC. Translating gives CASSESPSPVDIQYF. The chain carries TRBV10-2 and TRBJ2-4; no definite D call. Germline V lookup: CDR1 WSHSY, CDR2 SAAADI. V was cut by 0 bases and J by 8 bases, with 14 bases left in between. This CDR3 has 15 amino acids.

The chain carries TRBV14 and TRBJ2-5; D remains unclear. The germline V gene has CDR1 SGHDN and CDR2 FVKESK. The CDR3 totals 13 residues. V was cut by 2 bases and J by 5 bases, with 9 bases left in between. The CDR3 sequence is CASSQWLRETQYF. The CDR3 DNA is TGTGCCAGCAGCCAATGGTTACGGGAGACCCAGTACTTC.

This clonotype was detected many times. The chain employs TRBV29-1 and TRBJ1-1; the D gene is possibly TRBD1 (5 bases). CDR3 length: 11 residues. Per germline, CDR1 SQVTM and CDR2 ANQGSEA. The V and J ends lost 7 bases and 2 bases respectively, with 8 bases between them. CDR3 sequence: CSAGHNTEAFF. The CDR3, as DNA: TGCAGCGCCGGACACAACACTGAAGCTTTCTTT.

The sample holds many counts of this clonotype. The chain is built from TRBV27 and TRBJ2-2; TRBD1 aligns across 11 bases. Germline V CDR1 and CDR2: MNHEY, SMNVEV (reference sequence). The CDR3 runs 16 residues. The V segment lost 5 bases and the J segment 4 bases; nucleotides outside the gene matches: 6. This CDR3 reads CASSPGDRGGTGELFF. In nucleotides, the CDR3 is TGTGCCAGCAGTCCCGGGGACAGGGGGGGCACCGGGGAGCTGTTTTTT.

At least ten counts were recorded for this clonotype. The J gene is TRBJ2-5, the V gene TRBV11-2; the match to TRBD1 covers 7 bases. The trim removed 5 bases at V and 4 bases at J, leaving 10 bases unmatched. CDR3 length equals 15 residues. Looked up from germline, CDR1 is SGHAT and CDR2 is FQNNGV. The CDR3 bases are TGTGCCAGCAGCCTAGCCCCGGGACAGCGAGAGACCCAGTACTTC. This encodes CASSLAPGQRETQYF.

This clonotype was recorded many times. The rearrangement joins TRBV28 to TRBJ2-1; TRBD2 agrees at 10 bases. Germline CDR1 reads MDHEN; CDR2 reads SYDVKM. The CDR3 is made up of 18 amino acids. The ends lost 3 bases at V and 7 bases at J; junction bases unmatched: 15. The CDR3 is CASSFIFKREGLRNEQFF. The CDR3 DNA sequence: TGTGCCAGCAGTTTTATTTTCAAGCGGGAGGGTTTAAGGAATGAGCAGTTCTTC.

This clonotype was detected ten times or more. The chain carries TRBV6-1 and TRBJ2-7; 10 bases line up with TRBD1. V lost 7 bases and J lost 1; bases outside the gene matches: 4. The CDR3 contains 14 residues. The germline V gene has CDR1 MNHNS and CDR2 SASEGT. The CDR3 protein is CASTRTGGSYEQYF. The CDR3 coding sequence is TGTGCCAGCACCCGGACAGGGGGGTCCTACGAGCAGTACTTC.

V usage is TRBV28 and J usage is TRBJ1-1; D is ambiguous. The CDR3 totals 11 residues. The V end lost 8 bases, the J end lost 9 bases, and 13 bases lay between the germline ends. Germline lookup yields CDR1 MDHEN and CDR2 SYDVKM. The CDR3 nucleotides read TGTGCCAGCTTGAGCGATGGCAAAGCTTTCTTT. It is translated as CASLSDGKAFF.

V gene TRBV20-1 combines with J gene TRBJ2-3; D is possibly TRBD1 or TRBD2 (5 bases each). V was shortened by 0 bases and J by 1 base, with 8 bases between the two germline ends. The length of the CDR3 is 14 residues. Germline assignment: CDR1 DFQATT and CDR2 SNEGSKA (reference sequence). The CDR3 DNA reads as TGCAGTGCTAGAGATCTGGGGGGCACAGATACGCAGTATTTT. Protein product: CSARDLGGTDTQYF.

This clonotype was observed a handful of times. The chain combines TRBV4-2 with TRBJ2-7; D ambiguous. Germline values: CDR1 LGHNA, CDR2 YNFKEQ. The CDR3 is 15 residues long. V was trimmed by 0 bases and J by 3 bases, leaving 12 bases between them. The CDR3 here is CASSQEIGSFYEQYF. DNA for the CDR3: TGTGCCAGCAGCCAAGAAATTGGTTCTTTCTACGAGCAGTACTTC.

In its sample, this clonotype was seen a few times. The CDR3 DNA is TGTGCCACCTCTCGTGGGCGGGGGAGCTCCTACAATGAGCAGTTCTTC. Translating it yields CATSRGRGSSYNEQFF. The V and J genes are TRBV13 and TRBJ2-1, with 7 bases that match TRBD2. Germline assignment: CDR1 PRHDT and CDR2 FYEKMQ (reference sequence). The CDR3 has 16 amino acids. The junction had 12 bases not matched to a gene; V was cut back by 10 bases and J by 0 bases. The entire variable domain, with the rest obtained from reference TRBV13 and TRBJ2-1, is as follows: AAGVIQSPRHLIKEKRETATLKCYPIPRHDTVYWYQQGPGQDPQFLISFYEKMQSDKGSIPDRFSAQQFSDYHSELNMSSLELGDSALYFCATSRGRGSSYNEQFFGPGTRLTVL.

In its sample, this clonotype was seen many times. A junction end diverges from the germline sequence, so it may reflect a read error. V usage is TRBV27 and J usage is TRBJ2-7; 8 positions match TRBD1. Germline values: CDR1 MNHEY, CDR2 SMNVEV (reference sequence). The CDR3 is 14 amino acids. The CDR3 region is CASSLGQGAGEQYF. Written as DNA, the CDR3 is TGCGCCAGCAGCTTAGGGCAGGGGGCCGGCGAGCAGTACTTC.

This clonotype was counted a few times. V and J are TRBV14 and TRBJ2-2, with 10 bases aligning to TRBD2. This CDR3 has 17 amino acids. V dropped 3 bases and J dropped 5; count of bases not matched to a gene: 9. From germline, CDR1 is SGHDN and CDR2 FVKESK. This CDR3 is CASSQWLAGVGTGELFF. CDR3 in DNA: TGTGCCAGCAGCCAGTGGCTAGCGGGAGTTGGGACCGGGGAGCTGTTTTTT.

This clonotype was detected many times. The chain joins TRBV5-1 to TRBJ1-2; 8 positions match TRBD1. From germline, CDR1 is SGHRS and CDR2 YFSETQ. This CDR3 has 13 residues. Unmatched junction bases numbered 7, after V lost 4 bases and J lost 8 bases. Here the CDR3 reads CASSNGQGWGYTF. The CDR3 nucleotides are TGCGCCAGCAGCAACGGACAGGGATGGGGCTACACCTTC.

About this clonotype itself: A read error may explain this, as a much larger clone is one base away. This sequence joins TRBV6-5 and TRBJ2-5; unclear D gene. The J call may be wrong; the DNA end is better matched by TRBJ2-1. CDR1 and CDR2 (germline): MNHEY, SVGAGI. The CDR3 extends over 14 amino acids. CDR3 region: CASSYSGRSYEQFF. In DNA, the CDR3 is TGTGCCAGCAGTTACTCGGGCAGGTCCTACGAGCAGTTCTTC.

This clonotype has just a few counts. The chain links TRBV20-1 to TRBJ2-1, with D tentatively TRBD2 (6 bases). This CDR3 spans 15 amino acids. Germline V lookup: CDR1 DFQATT, CDR2 SNEGSKA (reference sequence). The V gene lost 3 bases and the J gene lost 9 bases, with 21 bases spanning the gap. In DNA form, the CDR3 reads TGCAGTGCTAGTGCGGCGGGAAAGTTTGTCAGTGAGCAGTTCTTC. Amino acid sequence: CSASAAGKFVSEQFF.

This clonotype was observed at least ten times. This CDR3 is CASSSPRVDTQYF. For the CDR3, the DNA is TGTGCCAGCAGCTCCCCGCGGGTCGATACGCAGTATTTT. The rearrangement uses TRBV11-2 and TRBJ2-3; weak D call: TRBD2 (5 bases). The CDR3 extends over 13 amino acids. The germline gives CDR1 SGHAT, CDR2 FQNNGV. Trimming stripped 4 bases from V and 6 bases from J, with 11 bases between.

J is TRBJ1-5 and V is TRBV10-3; a weak D match, TRBD1 (6 bases). The CDR3 has 18 amino acids. The ends were cut back, 0 bases at V and 9 bases at J, with 24 bases in the middle. The germline gives CDR1 ENHRY, CDR2 SYGVKD. The chain's CDR3 is CAISESPDGDRRLRPQHF. The CDR3 nucleotides are TGTGCCATCAGTGAGTCCCCCGATGGTGACAGGAGGCTACGGCCCCAGCATTTT.

The chain joins TRBV7-2 to TRBJ2-4; D possibly corresponds to TRBD2 (5 bases). V lost 0 bases and J 7 bases, leaving 10 bases between the germline ends. The CDR3 totals 14 residues. Germline V lookup: CDR1 SGHTA, CDR2 FQGNSA. CDR3 loop: CASSLAPPGNIQYF. Here the CDR3 DNA reads TGTGCCAGCAGCTTAGCCCCCCCGGGGAACATTCAGTACTTC.

The sample holds many counts of this clonotype. The chain employs TRBV4-1 and TRBJ2-3; TRBD2 matches at 11 bases. Germline loops: CDR1 MGHRA, CDR2 YSYEKL. The CDR3 is 16 amino acids. The V and J ends lost 2 bases and 6 bases, in that order; junction bases with no gene match: 7. The CDR3 DNA follows: TGCGCCAGCAGCCAAAGCGCAACTAGCGGGAGTGATACGCAGTATTTT. Protein product: CASSQSATSGSDTQYF.